Reported below is one T cell receptor (beta chain). The CDR3 contains 16 residues. Germline trimming cut 0 bases from V and 2 bases from J; bases unmatched to any gene: 5. CDR1 SGHAT and CDR2 FQNNGV come from the germline V gene. This entry belongs to a study of T cells in Graves' hyperthyroidism and ophthalmopathy. Amplification targeted TCR beta CDR3 regions from RNA transcripts. RT-PCR in the first round (using the HTBI primer set) targeted the TCR CDR3. TCRdb reanalysed the multiplex PCR reads using MiXCR and keeps one entry per CDR3 protein. The sample lists 96,000 or so distinct CDR3 sequences, 51% seen once, with roughly 27% in the top ten.

The receptor comes from a woman in her forties with Graves' hyperthyroidism. The source material was blood. This sequence joins TRBV11-2 and TRBJ2-7; 9 bases are a match to TRBD2. The CDR3 reads CASSLDSGSRAYEQYF. In DNA form, the CDR3 reads TGTGCCAGCAGCTTAGATAGCGGGAGTCGCGCCTACGAGCAGTACTTC.